This TCR beta chain was documented in a study of OX40 agonist ivuxolimab in advanced cancers. Regarding the complete study: Ivuxolimab, which targeted the costimulatory receptor OX40 (CD134), was an agonistic, fully human IgG2 monoclonal antibody. Intravenous ivuxolimab was administered to patients every 2 weeks at six dose levels: 0.01, 0.1, 0.3, 1.5, 3 and 10 mg/kg. Of the 50 to 55 dose-escalation patients, hepatocellular carcinoma was present in about 20, melanoma in roughly 15, renal cell carcinoma in 9 and head and neck cancer in 9. The dose-escalation cohort was roughly 80% male with a mean age of roughly 62 years, ranging from roughly 23 to 90. Prior anti-PD-1, anti-PD-L1 or anti-CTLA-4 therapy was permitted, and approximately 40% of dose-escalation patients had received checkpoint inhibitors. Partial responses occurred in three dose-escalation patients, of whom one had hepatocellular carcinoma and two had cutaneous melanoma. Peripheral TCRbeta sequencing aimed to test whether ivuxolimab altered TCR sequence diversity and caused clonal T-cell expansion. The monotherapy dose-escalation portion (N ≈ 50 patients) of the phase I ivuxolimab trial is reported in the paper.

Patients with a history of autoimmune disease or receiving systemic immunosuppression were excluded from the trial. Peripheral blood for TCR sequencing was drawn from every dose cohort at baseline, at cycle 4 day 1 and at cycle 7 day 1. The samples were taken from a phase I, first-in-human, multicenter, open-label dose-escalation trial of ivuxolimab. Adults with locally advanced or metastatic melanoma, renal cell carcinoma, hepatocellular carcinoma or head and neck squamous cell carcinoma were enrolled in the trial. Before TCR sequencing, CD4+ and CD8+ T cells were separately sorted from peripheral blood. The germline V gene (reference sequence) specifies LNHDA as CDR1 and SQIVND as CDR2. V and J are trimmed by 8 bases and 7 bases, and the gene matches miss 8 bases of the junction. Inclusive of the bounding cysteine and phenylalanine, the CDR3 is 12 residues long. Just CDR3 DNA is preserved here, 36 bases in frame from base 1.

For this clone: Which antigen it targets is not known. The input lacks base qualities; no much larger clone sits a single base away.

Overall study outcomes, separate from this receptor: In the 0.1-3.0 mg/kg groups, partial responders were among the patients with the lowest normalized peripheral clonal expansion, particularly in CD8+ T cells. Which antigens the clonally expanded peripheral T cells were specific for was not determined. Low levels of normalized T-cell clonal expansion were also seen in some patients who did not respond. After ivuxolimab, CD8+ T cells had more expanded clones than CD4+ T cells on average. At doses from 0.1 to 3.0 mg/kg, clonal expansion was seen in both CD4+ and CD8+ blood T cells between baseline and week 6.

To sequence the TCRbeta CDR3 region, genomic DNA was isolated from the sorted cells. TCRbeta CDR3 regions were sequenced using the immunoSEQ Assay. Not all clones reach the TCRdb copy of this immuneACCESS table, which keeps in-frame sequences only. Checked studies attribute under half of the gap to unresolved V genes and leave the rest unexplained. The sample includes around 68,000 clones, with about 85% observed a single time. The ten top clones hold around 2.9% of the sample. The sequence derives from an adult with an advanced solid tumor such as melanoma, head and neck, liver or kidney cancer. The material sequenced was CD4+ or CD8+ T cells sorted from blood, taken in a trial of the OX40 agonist ivuxolimab. The rearrangement joined TRBV19 to TRBJ2-7, with 7 bases in between that match TRBD2. The DNA is as follows: TGTGCCAGTTCGTCTAGCGGACCGGAGCAGTACTTC. Its product reads: CASSSSGPEQYF.